A selection of T cell receptor beta chains follows, all from one sample in a study of human T cells and chemical hapten exposure. TCRdb passed the RACE reads through MiXCR, listing each CDR3 protein once. The sample consists of 95,000 to 150,000 distinct CDR3 sequences, roughly 15% of them appearing once. Sample: whole blood, taken in connection with sensitization to the hapten diphenylcyclopropenone (DPC). These receptors were obtained from a man between 18 and 35 years old with alopecia areata. Some clones in this sample may be carry-over from other donors' samples. CDR3s leave out the opening cysteine and the closing phenylalanine or tryptophan. Only some rows state a clone size, as once, few, many or a class for expanded clones.

clone_size,v_call,j_call,cdr3_aa
NA,TRBV20-1,TRBJ2-1,SASRDRGYNEQF
few,TRBV6-2/TRBV6-3,TRBJ2-5,ASSFGTSKMTQY
few,TRBV24-1,TRBJ2-2,ATSDQVGGELF
NA,TRBV5-1,TRBJ2-3,ASSRTGGSTDTRY
many,TRBV4-3,TRBJ1-3,ASSQILSGNTIY
many,TRBV4-3,TRBJ1-6,ASSQARHFSYNSPLH
NA,TRBV6-2/TRBV6-3,TRBJ2-7,ASKQVGYEQY
few,TRBV24-1,TRBJ2-1,ATSDPGQGSNEQF
many,TRBV7-2,TRBJ2-3,ASSLDGTGVPTDTQY
NA,TRBV6-2/TRBV6-3,TRBJ2-5,ASSYFTLQTQY
few,TRBV20-1,TRBJ2-4,SASGWQPGGGPKNIQY
few,TRBV10-3,TRBJ2-7,AIRSGTYEQY
NA,TRBV6-5,TRBJ2-4,ASSYSWDVEAKNIQY
many,TRBV3-1,TRBJ2-2,ASSQESYGQGRPGELF
few,TRBV7-3,TRBJ2-1,ASSHRQGMRNEQF
few,TRBV7-2,TRBJ2-5,ASSLDSGTETQY
NA,TRBV12-3/TRBV12-4,TRBJ2-7,ASRRDRRSYEQY
many,TRBV6-5,TRBJ1-1,ASRRTENTEAF
few,TRBV11-1,TRBJ2-7,ASSSDQGAYEQY
few,TRBV11-2,TRBJ2-2,ASSPGQGGPGELF
few,TRBV24-1,TRBJ1-6,ATSGNSHNSPLH
once,TRBV29-1,TRBJ1-1,SVRGLGMNTEAF
few,TRBV5-4,TRBJ2-3,ASSSLGGRGTDTQY
NA,TRBV28,TRBJ1-4,ASRSSGMANEKLF
few,TRBV15,TRBJ1-1,ATSIGQNTEAF